The 18 T cell receptor beta chains listed next were all sequenced from one sample in a study of graft-versus-host responses after intestinal transplantation. Using immunoSEQ multiplex PCR, the repertoire was profiled, and TCRdb retains in-frame clones only, with some absent. Of 10,000 or so clones in the sample, approximately 94% were seen once. Sample: PBMCs, taken 8 days after intestinal transplant. Source of these receptors: a human patient who received an intestinal transplant, so some T cells may come from the graft donor.

This clone appeared once. V is TRBV7-8 and J is TRBJ2-5; the D gene is possibly TRBD1 (6 bases). Germline CDR1 SGHVS, CDR2 FQNEAQ. Trimming removed 5 bases from V and 3 bases from J, with 13 bases in between. The CDR3 is made up of 14 amino acids. The DNA of the CDR3 is TGTGCCAGCAGCGTCCCTGCAGGGGAAGAGACCCAGTACTTC. It yields the protein CASSVPAGEETQYF.

This rearrangement joins TRBV19 to TRBJ1-4, with D possibly matching TRBD1 (6 bases). With 4 bases removed from V and 7 bases from J, the gap between germline ends came to 13 bases. The germline V gene encodes CDR1 LNHDA and CDR2 SQIVND (reference sequence). The CDR3 has 14 amino acids. The DNA of the CDR3 is TGTGCCAGTAGTAACAGGGTATCTGGTGAAAAACTGTTTTTT. As protein: CASSNRVSGEKLFF.

This clone was observed once. The V call is TRBV14, the J call TRBJ2-7; 11 bases fit TRBD1. The CDR3 has 16 residues. V lost 6 bases to trimming and J lost 3 bases; unmatched junction nucleotides: 10. Germline V gives CDR1 SGHDN, CDR2 FVKESK. CDR3 loop: CASSFPPGQGDYEQYF. The CDR3 nucleotides are TGTGCCAGCAGTTTTCCGCCGGGACAGGGGGACTACGAGCAGTACTTC. Full variable domain (outside the CDR3, taken from reference TRBV14 and TRBJ2-7): EAGVTQFPSHSVIEKGQTVTLRCDPISGHDNLYWYRRVMGKEIKFLLHFVKESKQDESGMPNNRFLAERTGGTYSTLKVQPAELEDSGVYFCASSFPPGQGDYEQYFGPGTRLTVT.

V is TRBV5-1 and J is TRBJ2-3; D assignment may be TRBD1 or TRBD2 (5 bases each). V lost 4 bases to trimming and J lost 2 bases, with 23 bases between them. Per germline, CDR1 SGHRS and CDR2 YFSETQ. The CDR3 spans 18 residues. For the CDR3, the DNA is TGCGCCAGCAGCCGGGGCACCCTAGAGCTCTACGCCACAGATACGCAGTATTTT. Its protein product is CASSRGTLELYATDTQYF.

This clone was observed a single time. The chain combines TRBV6-1 with TRBJ2-7, with D unclear. V gave up 5 bases and J gave up 4 bases, with 15 bases separating them. The CDR3 runs to 14 residues. Germline-derived CDR1 and CDR2 are MNHNS and SASEGT. CDR3 protein: CASSPGVLQYEQYF. CDR3 coding DNA: TGTGCCAGCAGTCCAGGAGTACTTCAGTACGAGCAGTACTTC.

The chain uses TRBV2 and TRBJ2-2; D may match TRBD1 or TRBD2 (6 bases each). From germline, CDR1 is SNHLY and CDR2 FYNNEI. Trimming stripped 4 bases from V and 6 bases from J, with 12 bases between. The CDR3 is 14 amino acids. This CDR3 reads CASSVRGAAGELFF. CDR3 coding DNA: TGTGCCAGCAGTGTGAGGGGGGCGGCCGGGGAGCTGTTTTTT. Filled out from reference TRBV2 and TRBJ2-2, the complete variable domain reads EPEVTQTPSHQVTQMGQEVILRCVPISNHLYFYWYRQILGQKVEFLVSFYNNEISEKSEIFDDQFSVERPDGSNFTLKIRSTKLEDSAMYFCASSVRGAAGELFFGEGSRLTVL.

V is TRBV5-5 and J is TRBJ1-5, with D uncertain. Germline values: CDR1 SGHKS, CDR2 YYEKEE (reference sequence). The V end lost 4 bases, the J end lost 1 base, and 12 bases lay between the germline ends. The CDR3 spans 15 residues. CDR3 sequence: CASSVVRVSNQPQHF. DNA of the CDR3: TGTGCCAGCAGCGTAGTCCGGGTAAGCAATCAGCCCCAGCATTTT.

This clone was detected only a few times. This chain uses TRBV7-9 with TRBJ1-4; D may be TRBD1 (5 bases). Germline-derived CDR1 and CDR2 are SEHNR and FQNEAQ (reference sequence). Trimming cost V 5 bases and J 6 bases, with 16 bases left between them. The CDR3 spans 15 residues. DNA of the CDR3: TGTGCCAGCAGCCCTTCCGGGACGATGGATGAAAAACTGTTTTTT. Its protein is CASSPSGTMDEKLFF.

The rearrangement joins TRBV25-1 to TRBJ2-7, with 7 bases fitting TRBD1. The CDR3 sequence is 13 residues long. Unmatched junction bases numbered 6, after V lost 4 bases and J lost 6 bases. CDR1 and CDR2 (germline): MGHDK, SYGVNS. The CDR3 nucleotides read TGTGCCAGCAGTGGACTCGGGACAGTCGAGCAGTACTTC. It is translated as CASSGLGTVEQYF.

This rearrangement joins TRBV7-9 to TRBJ1-2; possibly TRBD1 for D (6 bases). Between the trimmed V and J ends, which lost 5 bases and 6 bases, there was a span of 16 bases. The CDR3 is made up of 14 amino acids. In germline, CDR1 is SEHNR, CDR2 FQNEAQ (reference sequence). CDR3 region: CASSVRTDGHGYTF. CDR3 sequence (DNA): TGTGCCAGCAGCGTTAGGACAGACGGCCATGGCTACACCTTC.

This clone was recorded once. The chain links TRBV9 to TRBJ2-3, with 8 bases identical to TRBD2. The V gene's germline CDR1 is SGDLS and CDR2 YYNGEE. J gave up 2 bases and V 0 bases, and 8 bases lay outside the gene matches. The CDR3 consists of 17 residues. CDR3 sequence reads: CASSVDGSGTPTDTQYF. In nucleotides, the CDR3 is TGTGCCAGCAGCGTAGATGGTAGCGGGACCCCCACAGATACGCAGTATTTT.

The rearrangement links TRBV19 to TRBJ1-1, with D possibly matching TRBD1 (5 bases). The CDR3 is made up of 14 amino acids. Trimming shortened V by 3 bases and J by 2 bases, and 10 bases separated the two germline ends. In germline, CDR1 is LNHDA, CDR2 SQIVND (reference sequence). The CDR3 region is CASSIKGLNTEAFF. The CDR3 DNA reads TGTGCCAGTAGTATTAAGGGGCTCAACACTGAAGCTTTCTTT.

This chain links TRBV28 with TRBJ2-1; D possibly corresponds to TRBD2 (5 bases). CDR1 MDHEN and CDR2 SYDVKM come from the germline V gene. V was trimmed by 1 base and J by 5 bases, leaving 6 bases between them. This CDR3 comprises 13 residues. The DNA of the CDR3 is TGTGCCAGCAGTTTATCGGGGAACAATGAGCAGTTCTTC. Encoded protein: CASSLSGNNEQFF.

This clone was detected only once. The chain joins TRBV10-1 to TRBJ2-1; D perhaps matches TRBD1 (5 bases). The V end was cut by 6 bases, the J end by 1 base, with 13 bases between. The CDR3 contains 15 residues. The germline V gene has CDR1 WNHNN and CDR2 SYGVQD (reference sequence). The CDR3 protein is CASSAARASYNEQFF. As DNA, the CDR3 is TGCGCCAGCAGCGCCGCCAGGGCGTCCTACAATGAGCAGTTCTTC.

The V call is TRBV5-8, the J call TRBJ2-1; D not resolved. CDR3 length: 13 amino acids. Trimming stripped 0 bases from V and 8 bases from J, with 9 bases between. The V gene's germline CDR1 is SGHTS and CDR2 YDEGEE. The CDR3 nucleotides read TGTGCCAGCAGCTTGGAGCCCCCTTATGAGCAGTTCTTC. Its protein is CASSLEPPYEQFF.

This chain connects TRBV4-1 to TRBJ2-7; D might be TRBD2 (5 bases). Germline V gene sequence: CDR1 MGHRA, CDR2 YSYEKL. The V and J ends lost 1 base and 4 bases respectively, with 14 bases between them. The CDR3 spans 15 residues. The CDR3 loop is CASSQASLAPYEQYF. The CDR3 bases are TGCGCCAGCAGCCAAGCAAGTCTAGCCCCGTACGAGCAGTACTTC.

The chain uses TRBV7-3 and TRBJ1-2; 7 bases are a match to TRBD1. Germline V gene data show CDR1 as SGHTA and CDR2 as FQGTGA. J gave up 4 bases and V 2 bases, and 1 base lay outside the gene matches. The CDR3 contains 13 residues. This CDR3 reads CASSLAGGYGYTF. In DNA, the CDR3 is TGTGCCAGCAGCTTAGCAGGGGGCTATGGCTACACCTTC.

The V call is TRBV15, the J call TRBJ1-5; no firm D call. This CDR3 spans 14 amino acids. Germline V gives CDR1 LNHNV, CDR2 YYDKDF (reference sequence). V was pared by 3 bases and J by 0 bases, with 6 bases between. The CDR3 DNA reads as TGTGCCACCAGCAGCCAGTATAGCAATCAGCCCCAGCATTTT. Its translation: CATSSQYSNQPQHF.